The present entry profiles one T cell receptor beta chain with its context. This sample was included in a study of blood T cell repertoires in COVID-19. Study at large: PBMCs, B-cell-depleted T cells, or T cells provided the cDNA or gDNA that made up the material.

Authors' processing steps: It was from reference gene primer amplification that nucleated cell counts were estimated. The data were produced by immunoSEQ multiplex PCR, yet TCRdb's version contains in-frame clones alone and is incomplete. V, J and clone size reflect that table, while D and trimming were determined from the DNA. The sample holds approximately 70,000 clones, over 75% seen once. CDR3 length: 14 residues. The germline CDR1 and CDR2 sequences are GTSNPN and SVGIG (reference sequence). Trimming removed 1 base from V and 4 bases from J; junction bases left unmatched: 5. This chain joins TRBV30 and TRBJ2-7, with 9 bases identical to TRBD1. Sequences were obtained from peripheral blood. This clonotype originated in a woman aged 18-29 years with acute or convalescent COVID-19. Here the CDR3 reads CAWSAQTGGYEQYF. DNA for the CDR3: TGTGCCTGGAGTGCCCAGACAGGGGGGTACGAGCAGTACTTC.